The source of this TCR beta chain is a study of blood T cell repertoires in COVID-19. Study context: Samples of COVID-19 (acute and convalescent) were obtained from the United States, Italy and Spain.

In the original processing: Amplification of reference gene primers was used by the study to estimate nucleated cell counts. TCRdb keeps only in-frame clones here, not all; method: immunoSEQ multiplex PCR. The DNA was the basis for D and trimming; V, J and clone size are from that table. The data show approximately 61,000 clones, around four fifths seen once. The CDR3 length is 13 residues. V lost 2 bases and J lost 6; bases outside the gene matches: 1. The germline V gene has CDR1 LGHDT and CDR2 YNNKEL (reference sequence). The rearrangement joins TRBV3-1 (or the pseudogene TRBV3-2) to TRBJ2-1, with 7 bases matching TRBD1. Sequencing was performed on peripheral blood. The origin of this receptor is a man between 65 and 80 years old with acute or convalescent COVID-19. The CDR3 coding sequence is TGTGCCAGCAGCCAAAGACAGGGCAATGAGCAGTTCTTC. Translating it yields CASSQRQGNEQFF.